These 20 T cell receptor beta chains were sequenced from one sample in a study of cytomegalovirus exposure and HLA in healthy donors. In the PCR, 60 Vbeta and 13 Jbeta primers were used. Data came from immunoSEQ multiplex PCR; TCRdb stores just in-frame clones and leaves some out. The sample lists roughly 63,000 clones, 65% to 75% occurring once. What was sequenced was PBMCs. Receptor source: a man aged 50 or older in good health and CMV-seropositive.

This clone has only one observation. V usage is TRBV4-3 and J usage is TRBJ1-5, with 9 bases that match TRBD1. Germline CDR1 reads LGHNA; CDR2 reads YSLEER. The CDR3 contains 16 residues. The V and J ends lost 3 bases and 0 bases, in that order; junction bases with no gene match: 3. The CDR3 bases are TGCGCCAGCAGCCAGCAGACAGGGGGTAGCAATCAGCCCCAGCATTTT. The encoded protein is CASSQQTGGSNQPQHF.

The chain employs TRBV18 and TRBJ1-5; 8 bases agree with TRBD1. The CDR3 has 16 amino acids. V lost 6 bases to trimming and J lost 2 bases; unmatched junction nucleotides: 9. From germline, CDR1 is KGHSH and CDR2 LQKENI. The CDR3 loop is CASSVIETGGNQPQHF. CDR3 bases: TGTGCCAGCTCCGTAATTGAGACAGGGGGCAATCAGCCCCAGCATTTT.

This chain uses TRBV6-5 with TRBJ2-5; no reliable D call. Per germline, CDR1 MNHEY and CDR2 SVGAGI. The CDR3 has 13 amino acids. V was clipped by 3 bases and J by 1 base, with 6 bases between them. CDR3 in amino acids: CASSYSRQETQYF. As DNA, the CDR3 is TGTGCCAGCAGTTATTCCCGCCAAGAGACCCAGTACTTC.

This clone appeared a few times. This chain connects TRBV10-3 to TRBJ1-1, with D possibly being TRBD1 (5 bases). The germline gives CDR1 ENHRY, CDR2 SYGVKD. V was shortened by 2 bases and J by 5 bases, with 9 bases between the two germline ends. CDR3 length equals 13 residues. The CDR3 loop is CAISERGGTEAFF. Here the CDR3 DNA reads TGTGCCATCAGTGAGAGGGGAGGGACTGAAGCTTTCTTT.

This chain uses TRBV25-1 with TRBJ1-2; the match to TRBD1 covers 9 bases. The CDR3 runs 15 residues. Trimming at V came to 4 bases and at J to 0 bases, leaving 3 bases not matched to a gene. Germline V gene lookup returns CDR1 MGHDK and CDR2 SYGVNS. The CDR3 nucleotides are TGTGCCAGCAGTGCGGGACAGGGATCTAACTATGGCTACACCTTC. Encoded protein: CASSAGQGSNYGYTF.

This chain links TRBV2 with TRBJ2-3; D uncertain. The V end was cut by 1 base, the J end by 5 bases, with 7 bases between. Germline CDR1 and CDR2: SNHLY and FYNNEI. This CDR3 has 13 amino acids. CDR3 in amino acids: CASSEDQVDTQYF. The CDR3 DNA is TGTGCCAGCAGTGAAGATCAGGTAGATACGCAGTATTTT.

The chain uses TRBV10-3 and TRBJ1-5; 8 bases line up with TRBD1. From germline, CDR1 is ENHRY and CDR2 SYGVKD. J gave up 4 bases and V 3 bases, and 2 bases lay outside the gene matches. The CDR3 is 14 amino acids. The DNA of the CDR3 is TGTGCCATCAGTGACAGGGGGCAAAATCAGCCCCAGCATTTT. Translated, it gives CAISDRGQNQPQHF.

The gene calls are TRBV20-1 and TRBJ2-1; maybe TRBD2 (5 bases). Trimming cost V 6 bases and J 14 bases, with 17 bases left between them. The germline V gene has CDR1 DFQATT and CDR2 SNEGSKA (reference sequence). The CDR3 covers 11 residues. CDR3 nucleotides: TGCAGTGCCCGATCGGAGGTAGCTAAGTTCTTC. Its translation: CSARSEVAKFF.

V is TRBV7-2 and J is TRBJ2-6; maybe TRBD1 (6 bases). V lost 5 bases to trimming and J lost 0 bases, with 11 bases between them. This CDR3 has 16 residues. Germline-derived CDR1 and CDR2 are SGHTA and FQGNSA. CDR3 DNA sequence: TGTGCCAGCAGCCTACAGGACAGCTCTGGGGCCAACGTCCTGACTTTC. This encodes CASSLQDSSGANVLTF.

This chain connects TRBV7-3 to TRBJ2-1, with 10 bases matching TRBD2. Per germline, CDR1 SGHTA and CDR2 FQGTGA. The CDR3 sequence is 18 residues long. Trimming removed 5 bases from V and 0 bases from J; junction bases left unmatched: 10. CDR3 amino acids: CASSEGRGLADSYNEQFF. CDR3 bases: TGTGCCAGCAGCGAGGGTCGTGGACTAGCGGACTCCTACAATGAGCAGTTCTTC.

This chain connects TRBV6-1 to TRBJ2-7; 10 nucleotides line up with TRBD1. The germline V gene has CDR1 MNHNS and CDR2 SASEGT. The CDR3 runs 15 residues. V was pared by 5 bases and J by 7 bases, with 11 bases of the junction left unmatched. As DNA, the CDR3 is TGTGCCAGCAGTTCGAGGACAGGGGGTTGGCGAGAGCAGTACTTC. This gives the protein CASSSRTGGWREQYF.

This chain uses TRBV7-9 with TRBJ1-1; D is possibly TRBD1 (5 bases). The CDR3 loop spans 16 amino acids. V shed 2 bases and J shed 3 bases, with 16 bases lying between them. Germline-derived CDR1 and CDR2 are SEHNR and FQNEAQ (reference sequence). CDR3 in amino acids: CASSLYRRGAHTEAFF. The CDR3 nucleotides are TGTGCCAGCAGCTTATATCGGAGGGGCGCGCACACTGAAGCTTTCTTT.

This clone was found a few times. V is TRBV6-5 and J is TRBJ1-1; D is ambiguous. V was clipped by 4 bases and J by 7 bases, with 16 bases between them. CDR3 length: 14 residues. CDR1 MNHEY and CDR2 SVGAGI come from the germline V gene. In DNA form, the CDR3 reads TGTGCCAGCAGTTCGCCGAAAAGAGCCTTTGAAGCTTTCTTT. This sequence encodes CASSSPKRAFEAFF.

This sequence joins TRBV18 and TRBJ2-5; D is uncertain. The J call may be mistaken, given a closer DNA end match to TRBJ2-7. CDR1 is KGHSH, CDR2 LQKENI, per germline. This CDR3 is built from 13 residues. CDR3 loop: CASSLTVSDEQYF. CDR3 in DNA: TGTGCCAGCTCACTTACAGTATCCGACGAGCAGTACTTC.

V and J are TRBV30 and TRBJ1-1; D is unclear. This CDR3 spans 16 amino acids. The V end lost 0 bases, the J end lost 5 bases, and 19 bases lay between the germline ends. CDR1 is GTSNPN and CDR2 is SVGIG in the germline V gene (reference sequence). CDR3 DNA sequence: TGTGCCTGGAGTGTATGGGCAAGTCAGAGAATTACTGAAGCTTTCTTT. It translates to CAWSVWASQRITEAFF. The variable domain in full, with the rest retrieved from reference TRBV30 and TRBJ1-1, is SQTIHQWPATLVQPVGSPLSLECTVEGTSNPNLYWYRQAAGRGLQLLFYSVGIGQISSEVPQNLSASRPQDRQFILSSKKLLLSDSGFYLCAWSVWASQRITEAFFGQGTRLTVV.

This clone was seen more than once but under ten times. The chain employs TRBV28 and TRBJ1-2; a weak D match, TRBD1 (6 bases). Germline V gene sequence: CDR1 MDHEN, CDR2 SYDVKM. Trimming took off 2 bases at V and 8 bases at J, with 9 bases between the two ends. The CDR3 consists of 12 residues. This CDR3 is CASSLVGGGYTF. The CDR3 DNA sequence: TGTGCCAGCAGTTTAGTAGGGGGAGGCTACACCTTC.

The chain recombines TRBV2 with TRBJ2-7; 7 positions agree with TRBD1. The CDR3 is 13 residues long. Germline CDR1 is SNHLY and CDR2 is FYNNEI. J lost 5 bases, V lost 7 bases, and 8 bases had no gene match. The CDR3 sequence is CASKIQGKDEQYF. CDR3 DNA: TGTGCCAGCAAGATACAGGGGAAGGACGAGCAGTACTTC.

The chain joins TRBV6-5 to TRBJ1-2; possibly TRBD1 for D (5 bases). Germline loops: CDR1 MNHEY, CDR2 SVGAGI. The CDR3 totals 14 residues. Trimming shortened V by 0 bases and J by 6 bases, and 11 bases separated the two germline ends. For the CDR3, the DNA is TGTGCCAGCAGTTACTCGGGGGGGAGTGATGGCTACACCTTC. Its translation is CASSYSGGSDGYTF.

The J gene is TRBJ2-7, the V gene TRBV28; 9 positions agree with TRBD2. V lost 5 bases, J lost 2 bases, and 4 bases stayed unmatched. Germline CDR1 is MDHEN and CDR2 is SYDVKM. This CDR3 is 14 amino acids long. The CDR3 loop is CASSGLAGPYEQYF. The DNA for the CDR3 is TGTGCCAGCAGTGGGCTAGCGGGACCCTACGAGCAGTACTTC. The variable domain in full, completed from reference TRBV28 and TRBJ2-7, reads DVKVTQSSRYLVKRTGEKVFLECVQDMDHENMFWYRQDPGLGLRLIYFSYDVKMKEKGDIPEGYSVSREKKERFSLILESASTNQTSMYLCASSGLAGPYEQYFGPGTRLTVT.

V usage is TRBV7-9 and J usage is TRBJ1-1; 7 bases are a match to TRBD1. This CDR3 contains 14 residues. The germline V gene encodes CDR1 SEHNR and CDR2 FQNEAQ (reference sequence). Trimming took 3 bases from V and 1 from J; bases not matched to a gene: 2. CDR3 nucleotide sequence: TGTGCCAGCAGCTTCGGACAGGCGAACACTGAAGCTTTCTTT. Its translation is CASSFGQANTEAFF.